Detailed here is one T cell receptor (beta chain). These data originate in a study of PD-1 and CTLA-4 blockade in melanoma. The CDR3 consists of 13 residues. With V trimmed by 1 base and J by 10 bases, 5 bases remained unmatched. Germline CDR1 is SQVTM and CDR2 is ANQGSEA. Only in-frame clones appear in the TCRdb table, and some are missing; sequencing was by immunoSEQ multiplex PCR. Here the sample spans tens of thousands of clones, approximately 90% being singletons. The chain carries TRBV29-1 and TRBJ2-1, with 9 bases that match TRBD2. The sequencing used CD8+ T cells from peripheral blood, collected from a patient given anti-PD-1 treatment. The clonotype comes from a human donor with melanoma. The CDR3 region is CSVEGSGSVEQFF. The CDR3 DNA follows: TGCAGCGTTGAAGGTAGCGGGAGCGTGGAGCAGTTCTTC.